This record covers a single TCR beta chain. Antigen unknown. This sample stems from a study of OX40 agonist ivuxolimab in advanced cancers. As for the study in general: From roughly 20 to 90 years was the age range, with a mean of around 54 years, and over 70% were male. Partial responses were recorded for three patients, including one with hepatocellular carcinoma and two with cutaneous melanoma. Study conclusions and caveats: Among T cells, CD8+ cells averaged more expanded clones than CD4+ cells. Among the lowest peripheral clonal expansion occurred in 0.1-3.0 mg/kg partial responders.

Libraries were prepared by immunoSEQ multiplex PCR; TCRdb keeps only in-frame clonotypes and omits some of them. The sample records under 85,000 clones, 86% being singletons. The material sequenced was CD4+ or CD8+ T cells sorted from blood, taken in a trial of the OX40 agonist ivuxolimab. This clonotype was obtained from an adult with an advanced solid tumor such as melanoma, head and neck, liver or kidney cancer.

DNA for the CDR3: TGTGCCAGCAGTTCCACCGGGACTAGCGGACAAGAGACCCAGTACTTC. This encodes CASSSTGTSGQETQYF. This chain links TRBV28 with TRBJ2-5; TRBD2 aligns across 11 bases. Germline V CDR1 and CDR2: MDHEN, SYDVKM. The junction had 6 bases not matched to a gene; V was cut back by 4 bases and J by 2 bases. This CDR3 is 16 amino acids long.